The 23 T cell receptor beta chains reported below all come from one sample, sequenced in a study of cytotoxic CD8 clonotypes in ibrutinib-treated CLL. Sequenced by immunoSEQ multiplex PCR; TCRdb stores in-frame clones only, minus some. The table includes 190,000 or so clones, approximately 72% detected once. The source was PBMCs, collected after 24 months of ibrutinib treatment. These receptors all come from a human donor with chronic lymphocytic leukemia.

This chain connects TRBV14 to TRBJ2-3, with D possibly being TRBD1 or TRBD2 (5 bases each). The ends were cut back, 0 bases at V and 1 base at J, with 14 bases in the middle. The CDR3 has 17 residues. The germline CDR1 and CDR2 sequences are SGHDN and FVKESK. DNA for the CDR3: TGTGCCAGCAGCCAAGACTGGGGGACGACGGGCACAGATACGCAGTATTTT. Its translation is CASSQDWGTTGTDTQYF.

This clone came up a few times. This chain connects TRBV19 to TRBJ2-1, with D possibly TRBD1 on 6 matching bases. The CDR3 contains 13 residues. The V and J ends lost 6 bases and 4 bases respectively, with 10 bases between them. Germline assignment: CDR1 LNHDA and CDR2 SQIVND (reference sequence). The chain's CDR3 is CASSGTRYNEQFF. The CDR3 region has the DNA TGTGCCAGTAGCGGGACACGATACAATGAGCAGTTCTTC.

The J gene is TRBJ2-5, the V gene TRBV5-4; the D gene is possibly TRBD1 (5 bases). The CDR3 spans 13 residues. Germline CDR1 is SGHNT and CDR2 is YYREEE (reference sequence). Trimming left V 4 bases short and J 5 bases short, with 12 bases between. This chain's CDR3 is CASSHRSRETQYF. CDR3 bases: TGTGCCAGCAGCCACAGGTCCAGGGAGACCCAGTACTTC.

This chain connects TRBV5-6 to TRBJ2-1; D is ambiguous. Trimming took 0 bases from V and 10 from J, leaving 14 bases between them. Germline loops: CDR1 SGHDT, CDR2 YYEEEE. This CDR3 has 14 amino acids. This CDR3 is CASSLGSVDAEQFF. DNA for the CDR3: TGTGCCAGCAGCTTGGGTAGTGTCGATGCGGAGCAGTTCTTC. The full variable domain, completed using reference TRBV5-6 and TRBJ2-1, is DAGVTQSPTHLIKTRGQQVTLRCSPKSGHDTVSWYQQALGQGPQFIFQYYEEEERQRGNFPDRFSGHQFPNYSSELNVNALLLGDSALYLCASSLGSVDAEQFFGPGTRLTVL.

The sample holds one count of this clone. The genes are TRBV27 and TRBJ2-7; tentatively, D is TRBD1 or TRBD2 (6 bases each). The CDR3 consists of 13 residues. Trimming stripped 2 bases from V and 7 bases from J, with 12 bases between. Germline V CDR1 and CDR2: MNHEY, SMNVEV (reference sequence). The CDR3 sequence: CASSLHRAGEQYF. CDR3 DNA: TGTGCCAGCAGTTTACACAGGGCGGGGGAGCAGTACTTC.

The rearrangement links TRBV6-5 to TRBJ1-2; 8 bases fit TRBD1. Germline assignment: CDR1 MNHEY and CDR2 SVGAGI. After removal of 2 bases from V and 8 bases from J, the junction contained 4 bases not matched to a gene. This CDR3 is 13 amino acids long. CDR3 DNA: TGTGCCAGCAGTTACGGGCCAGGGGGCGGCTACACCTTC. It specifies CASSYGPGGGYTF.

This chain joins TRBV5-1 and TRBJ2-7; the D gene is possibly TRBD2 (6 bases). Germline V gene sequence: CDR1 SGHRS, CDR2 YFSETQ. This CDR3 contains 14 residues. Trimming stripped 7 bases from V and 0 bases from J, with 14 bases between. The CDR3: CASRLGRSSYEQYF. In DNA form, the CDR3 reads TGCGCCAGCCGTTTGGGGAGGAGCTCCTACGAGCAGTACTTC.

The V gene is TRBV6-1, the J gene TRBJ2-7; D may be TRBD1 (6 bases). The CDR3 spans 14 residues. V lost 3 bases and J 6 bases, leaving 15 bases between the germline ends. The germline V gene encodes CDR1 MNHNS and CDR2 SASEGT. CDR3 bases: TGTGCCAGCAGTGAGATCCCCCTGACAGGCGAGCAGTACTTC. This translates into CASSEIPLTGEQYF.

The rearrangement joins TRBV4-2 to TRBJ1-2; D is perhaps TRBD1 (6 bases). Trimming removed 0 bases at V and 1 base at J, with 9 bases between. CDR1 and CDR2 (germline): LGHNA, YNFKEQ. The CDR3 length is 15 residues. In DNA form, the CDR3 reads TGTGCCAGCAGCCAAGATACAGGGATTAACTATGGCTACACCTTC. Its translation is CASSQDTGINYGYTF.

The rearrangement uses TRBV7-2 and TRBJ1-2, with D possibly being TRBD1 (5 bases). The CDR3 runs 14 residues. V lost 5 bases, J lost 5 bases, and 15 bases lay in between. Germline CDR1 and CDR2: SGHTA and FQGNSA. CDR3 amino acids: CASSGQGRSYGYTF. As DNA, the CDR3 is TGTGCCAGCAGCGGTCAGGGACGCTCATATGGCTACACCTTC.

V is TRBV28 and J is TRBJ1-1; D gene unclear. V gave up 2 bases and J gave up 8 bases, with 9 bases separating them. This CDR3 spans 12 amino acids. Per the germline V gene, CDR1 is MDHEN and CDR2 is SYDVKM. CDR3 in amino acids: CASSLAPAEAFF. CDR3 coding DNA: TGTGCCAGCAGTTTAGCCCCCGCCGAAGCTTTCTTT.

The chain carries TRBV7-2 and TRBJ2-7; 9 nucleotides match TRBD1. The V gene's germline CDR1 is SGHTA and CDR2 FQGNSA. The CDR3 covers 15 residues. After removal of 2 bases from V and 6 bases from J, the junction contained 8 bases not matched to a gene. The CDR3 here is CASSLSWDRVGEQYF. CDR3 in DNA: TGTGCCAGCAGCTTATCATGGGACAGGGTTGGCGAGCAGTACTTC.

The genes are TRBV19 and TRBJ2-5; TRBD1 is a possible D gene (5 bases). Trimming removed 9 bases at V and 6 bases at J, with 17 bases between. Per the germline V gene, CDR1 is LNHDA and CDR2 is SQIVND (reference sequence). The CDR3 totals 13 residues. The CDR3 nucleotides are TGTGCCAGGGAAGAACAGGATGGAAAGACCCAGTACTTC. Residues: CAREEQDGKTQYF.

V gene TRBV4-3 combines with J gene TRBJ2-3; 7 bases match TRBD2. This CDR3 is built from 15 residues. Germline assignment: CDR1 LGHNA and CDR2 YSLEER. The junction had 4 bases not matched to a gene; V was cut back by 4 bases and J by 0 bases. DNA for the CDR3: TGCGCCAGCAGCCGAGGACTAGGAAGCACAGATACGCAGTATTTT. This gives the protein CASSRGLGSTDTQYF.

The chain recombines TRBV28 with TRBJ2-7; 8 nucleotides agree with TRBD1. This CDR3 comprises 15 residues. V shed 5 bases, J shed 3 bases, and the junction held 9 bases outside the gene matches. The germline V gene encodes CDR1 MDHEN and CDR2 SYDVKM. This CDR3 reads CASSQLTGVGYEQYF. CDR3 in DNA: TGTGCCAGCAGTCAGTTGACAGGGGTCGGCTACGAGCAGTACTTC.

The CDR3 DNA reads TGTGCCACCAGCACCACACTCGGGTACCAAGAGACCCAGTACTTC. Its translation is CATSTTLGYQETQYF. This chain connects TRBV15 to TRBJ2-5; D not resolved. The CDR3 is 15 amino acids. Trimming took off 4 bases at V and 0 bases at J, with 12 bases between the two ends. The germline gives CDR1 LNHNV, CDR2 YYDKDF (reference sequence). Using reference TRBV15 and TRBJ2-5 for the parts outside the CDR3, the full variable domain is DAMVIQNPRYQVTQFGKPVTLSCSQTLNHNVMYWYQQKSSQAPKLLFHYYDKDFNNEADTPDNFQSRRPNTSFCFLDIRSPGLGDTAMYLCATSTTLGYQETQYFGPGTRLLVL.

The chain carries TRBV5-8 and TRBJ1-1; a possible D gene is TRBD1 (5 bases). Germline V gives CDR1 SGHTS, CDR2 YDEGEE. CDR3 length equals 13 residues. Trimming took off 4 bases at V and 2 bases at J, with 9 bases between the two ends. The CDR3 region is CASSVTVNTEAFF. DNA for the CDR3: TGTGCCAGCAGCGTGACAGTAAACACTGAAGCTTTCTTT.

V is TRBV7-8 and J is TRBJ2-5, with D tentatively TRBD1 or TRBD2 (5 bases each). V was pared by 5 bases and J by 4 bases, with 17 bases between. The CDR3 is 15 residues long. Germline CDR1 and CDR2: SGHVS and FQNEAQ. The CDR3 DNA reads TGTGCCAGCAGCCCAGGCCCGGGACGGGGAGAGACCCAGTACTTC. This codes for CASSPGPGRGETQYF.

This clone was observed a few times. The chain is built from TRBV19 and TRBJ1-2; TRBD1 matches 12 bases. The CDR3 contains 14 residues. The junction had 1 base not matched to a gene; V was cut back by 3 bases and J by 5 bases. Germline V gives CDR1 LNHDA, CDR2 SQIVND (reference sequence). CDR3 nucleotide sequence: TGTGCCAGTAGTATGGGACAGGGGGCTTATGGCTACACCTTC. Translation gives CASSMGQGAYGYTF.

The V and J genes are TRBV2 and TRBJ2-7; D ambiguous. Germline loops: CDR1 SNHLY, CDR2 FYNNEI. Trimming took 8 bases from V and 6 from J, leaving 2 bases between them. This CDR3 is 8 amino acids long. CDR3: CASGEQYF. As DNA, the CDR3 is TGTGCCAGCGGCGAGCAGTACTTC.

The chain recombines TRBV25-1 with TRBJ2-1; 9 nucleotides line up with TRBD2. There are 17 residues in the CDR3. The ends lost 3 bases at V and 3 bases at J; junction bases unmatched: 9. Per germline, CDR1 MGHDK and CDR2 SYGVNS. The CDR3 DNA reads TGTGCCAGCAGTGATATAGCGGGGGCGTCGATCTACAATGAGCAGTTCTTC. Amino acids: CASSDIAGASIYNEQFF.

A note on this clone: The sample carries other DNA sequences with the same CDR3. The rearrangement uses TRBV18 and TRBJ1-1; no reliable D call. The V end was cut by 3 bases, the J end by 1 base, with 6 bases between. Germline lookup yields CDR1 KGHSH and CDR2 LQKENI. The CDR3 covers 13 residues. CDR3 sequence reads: CASSPTGNTEAFF. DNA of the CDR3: TGTGCCAGCTCACCGACTGGGAACACTGAAGCTTTCTTT.

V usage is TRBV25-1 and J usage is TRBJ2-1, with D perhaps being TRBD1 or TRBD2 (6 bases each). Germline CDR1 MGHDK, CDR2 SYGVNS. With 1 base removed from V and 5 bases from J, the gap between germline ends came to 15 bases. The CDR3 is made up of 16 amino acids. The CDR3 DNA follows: TGTGCCAGCAGTGAATTAGGGGGAGGTGCCCACAATGAGCAGTTCTTC. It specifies CASSELGGGAHNEQFF.